The next 13 T cell receptor beta chains were all read from a single sample in a study of identical twins. TCRdb re-called the 5' RACE reads through MiXCR, storing one row per CDR3 protein. Among fewer than 900,000 distinct CDR3 sequences listed, 21% were seen once. The data were also submitted as part of a second study, on T cells expressing NK-cell markers.

Input material: PBMCs. The receptors were sampled from a woman under 30 in good health.

The V gene is TRBV20-1, the J gene TRBJ2-4; 11 bases match TRBD2. V was clipped by 5 bases and J by 3 bases; unmatched bases: 6. This CDR3 is 15 amino acids long. The germline CDR1 and CDR2 sequences are DFQATT and SNEGSKA (reference sequence). CDR3 amino acids: CSAVKTSGNKNIQYF. The CDR3 nucleotides are TGCAGTGCTGTTAAGACTAGCGGGAACAAAAACATTCAGTACTTC.

J is TRBJ2-3 and V is TRBV12-3 or TRBV12-4; TRBD2 matches at 9 bases. CDR3 length: 15 residues. The V segment lost 7 bases and the J segment 5 bases; nucleotides outside the gene matches: 10. CDR3 protein: CASTVMREGQDTQYF. CDR3 bases: TGTGCCAGCACCGTCATGCGGGAGGGGCAAGATACGCAGTATTTT.

This clonotype has just a few counts. The CDR3 DNA reads TGCAGTGCTAGAGATGGGGGACCGCTAAAACCTAACTATGGCTACACCTTC. It codes for CSARDGGPLKPNYGYTF. This chain links TRBV20-1 with TRBJ1-2, with D possibly matching TRBD1 (5 bases). The length of the CDR3 is 17 residues. The germline V and J ends were trimmed by 0 bases and 0 bases, with 17 bases remaining between them. The germline CDR1 and CDR2 sequences are DFQATT and SNEGSKA (reference sequence).

This clonotype was seen only a few times. The rearrangement links TRBV24-1 to TRBJ2-7, with D maybe TRBD2 (5 bases). CDR3 size: 15 residues. Trimming pared 5 bases from V and 2 bases from J, leaving 15 bases between. CDR1 and CDR2 from the germline V gene are KGHDR and SFDVKD. DNA for the CDR3: TGTGCCACCAGTGCTGTCGGGGAAAATACCTACGAGCAGTACTTC. This gives the protein CATSAVGENTYEQYF.

This clonotype was seen only a few times. J is TRBJ2-1 and V is TRBV7-9; D is undetermined. Germline lookup yields CDR1 SEHNR and CDR2 FQNEAQ (reference sequence). CDR3 size: 13 residues. V dropped 8 bases and J dropped 7 bases, with 15 bases sitting between them. CDR3 amino acids: CASVLDGVNEQFF. Here the CDR3 DNA reads TGTGCCAGCGTCCTAGATGGAGTGAATGAGCAGTTCTTC.

This clonotype showed up just once. This sequence joins TRBV15 and TRBJ2-3; the D is unclear. Between the trimmed V and J ends, which lost 3 bases and 1 base, there was a span of 11 bases. Germline CDR1 reads LNHNV; CDR2 reads YYDKDF (reference sequence). This CDR3 comprises 15 residues. The CDR3 coding sequence is TGTGCCACCAGCAGTTACGGGTTGGGCACAGATACGCAGTATTTT. It yields the protein CATSSYGLGTDTQYF.

The chain combines TRBV6-1 with TRBJ2-3, with 7 bases that match TRBD2. The ends lost 8 bases at V and 8 bases at J; junction bases unmatched: 13. Germline values: CDR1 MNHNS, CDR2 SASEGT. This CDR3 is built from 14 residues. The CDR3 DNA is TGTGCCAGCCAGGGATCAGCAGCGGGGCGTACGCAGTATTTT. As protein: CASQGSAAGRTQYF.

This chain uses TRBV13 with TRBJ2-5; D is tentatively TRBD1 or TRBD2 (5 bases each). Germline CDR1 reads PRHDT; CDR2 reads FYEKMQ (reference sequence). Deletions cut 3 bases from V and 5 bases from J, with 13 bases between. This CDR3 spans 14 amino acids. The CDR3 DNA follows: TGTGCCAGCAGCTTGGGACGGAACCCCGAGACCCAGTACTTC. It encodes CASSLGRNPETQYF.

The chain has TRBV10-2 and TRBJ2-1; TRBD1 agrees at 10 bases. CDR3 length equals 15 residues. Trimming removed 7 bases from V and 6 bases from J; junction bases left unmatched: 9. Germline V gives CDR1 WSHSY, CDR2 SAAADI. The CDR3 nucleotides read TGCGCCAGCACCCCAACGGACAGGGGGACCAATGAGCAGTTCTTC. Its protein is CASTPTDRGTNEQFF.

This sequence joins TRBV12-3 or TRBV12-4 and TRBJ2-2, with 8 bases that match TRBD2. V gave up 6 bases and J gave up 1 base; unmatched junction bases: 7. This CDR3 contains 16 residues. The CDR3 reads CASRITSGQNTGELFF. The CDR3 bases are TGTGCCAGCAGGATCACTAGCGGTCAGAACACCGGGGAGCTGTTTTTT.

This clonotype has more than one count but fewer than ten. The chain uses TRBV12-3 or TRBV12-4 and TRBJ1-1, with D hard to call. Trimming took off 5 bases at V and 3 bases at J, with 7 bases between the two ends. The CDR3 runs to 12 residues. The CDR3 nucleotides are TGTGCCAGCAGTGTTAGGGACACTGAAGCTTTCTTT. This gives the protein CASSVRDTEAFF.

This clonotype occurred a few times. The chain couples TRBV9 to TRBJ2-5, with TRBD2 matching 9 bases. V was clipped by 4 bases and J by 5 bases; unmatched bases: 12. The CDR3 is 16 amino acids. Germline V gives CDR1 SGDLS, CDR2 YYNGEE. The CDR3 region has the DNA TGTGCCAGCAGCCTGAGTGGCGGGAGGGCCCGGGAGACCCAGTACTTC. Encoded protein: CASSLSGGRARETQYF.

This clonotype was found many times. The V call is TRBV11-2, the J call TRBJ2-7; no firm D call. This CDR3 contains 12 residues. The V gene lost 5 bases and the J gene lost 4 bases, with 9 bases spanning the gap. CDR1 is SGHAT and CDR2 is FQNNGV in the germline V gene. DNA of the CDR3: TGTGCCAGCAGCCGCCTCGGTTACGAGCAGTACTTC. Encoded protein: CASSRLGYEQYF. The full variable domain, its missing parts supplied by reference TRBV11-2 and TRBJ2-7, is EAGVAQSPRYKIIEKRQSVAFWCNPISGHATLYWYQQILGQGPKLLIQFQNNGVVDDSQLPKDRFSAERLKGVDSTLKIQPAKLEDSAVYLCASSRLGYEQYFGPGTRLTVT.